This is a list of T cell receptor beta chains from one sample in a study of vaccination effects on CD4 cells after COVID-19. Their antigens remain unidentified. The method was immunoSEQ multiplex PCR; TCRdb's version includes in-frame clones alone and lacks a portion of them. The table records 70,000 to 85,000 clones, about 80% of them present only once. This sample comprised CD4+ T cells from PBMCs cultured with HCoV-229E spike peptides, obtained after COVID-19 vaccination. These TCRs come from a human donor who received a COVID-19 vaccine. The CDR3 runs from the conserved cysteine through the conserved F or W. A D gene is named only where the DNA matches it firmly. Some rows mark clone size as missing; the rest say once, few, many or name a class of expanded clone.

CDR3 protein | CDR3 DNA | J gene | V gene | clone size | D gene
CSASRALETQYF | TGCAGTGCTAGTAGGGCTCTGGAGACCCAGTACTTC | TRBJ2-5 | TRBV20-1 | - | -
CASSRDRGNEKLFF | TGTGCCAGCAGTAGGGACAGGGGTAATGAAAAACTGTTTTTT | TRBJ1-4 | TRBV6-5 | - | TRBD1
CASSPPGHMEYF | TGTGCCAGCAGTCCTCCGGGACACATGGAGTATTTT | TRBJ2-3 | TRBV27 | - | -
CASSTGQGVEGYTF | TGTGCCAGCAGCACCGGGCAGGGGGTCGAGGGCTACACCTTC | TRBJ1-2 | TRBV10-3 | - | TRBD1
CASSPGDGTVSYNSPLHF | TGTGCCAGCAGCCCGGGGGATGGGACGGTCTCCTATAATTCACCCCTCCACTTT | TRBJ1-6 | TRBV5-5 | - | -
CSARWREKLFF | TGCAGTGCTAGATGGCGGGAAAAACTGTTTTTT | TRBJ1-4 | TRBV20-1 | - | -
CASSATGQGNTGELFF | TGCGCCAGCAGCGCGACGGGACAGGGCAACACCGGGGAGCTGTTTTTT | TRBJ2-2 | TRBV5-1 | - | TRBD1
CASSLVYSGGRETQYF | TGTGCCAGCAGCTTAGTCTATAGCGGGGGCCGAGAGACCCAGTACTTC | TRBJ2-5 | TRBV11-2 | - | TRBD2
CASSARLGGGGAPGELFF | TGTGCCAGCAGCGCAAGACTCGGGGGAGGGGGCGCCCCCGGGGAGCTGTTTTTT | TRBJ2-2 | TRBV9 | - | -
CASSLSIGANTEAFF | TGCGCCAGCAGCTTAAGTATTGGAGCGAACACTGAAGCTTTCTTT | TRBJ1-1 | TRBV5-1 | - | -
CASSQGSGGTRETQYF | TGCGCCAGCAGCCAAGGTAGCGGGGGGACCCGAGAGACCCAGTACTTC | TRBJ2-5 | TRBV4-1 | - | TRBD2
CATSDSVDRPTWGTQYF | TGTGCCACCAGTGATTCCGTGGACAGACCGACCTGGGGGACCCAGTACTTC | TRBJ2-5 | TRBV24-1 | - | -
CASSLGHQETQYF | TGTGCCAGCAGTTTAGGACACCAAGAGACCCAGTACTTC | TRBJ2-5 | TRBV12-3/TRBV12-4 | - | -
CASSWAGAMNTEAFF | TGTGCCAGCTCATGGGCAGGGGCGATGAACACTGAAGCTTTCTTT | TRBJ1-1 | TRBV18 | - | -
CASSLTAPTGELFF | TGTGCCAGCAGCTTAACGGCACCCACCGGGGAGCTGTTTTTT | TRBJ2-2 | TRBV7-2 | - | -
CASSFSGFRNTEAFF | TGTGCCAGCAGTTTCAGTGGGTTTCGGAACACTGAAGCTTTCTTT | TRBJ1-1 | TRBV6-6 | - | -
CSVEGLRQGVVGTDTQYF | TGCAGCGTTGAAGGTTTGAGACAGGGTGTCGTAGGTACAGATACGCAGTATTTT | TRBJ2-3 | TRBV29-1 | - | TRBD1
CASSEVNIQPQHF | TGTGCCAGCAGTGAAGTGAACATTCAGCCCCAGCATTTT | TRBJ1-5 | TRBV2 | - | -
CASSDTGTISNQPQHF | TGTGCCAGTAGCGACACCGGGACAATCAGCAATCAGCCCCAGCATTTT | TRBJ1-5 | TRBV19 | - | -
CASSLGQGYEQFF | TGTGCCAGCAGCTTAGGTCAGGGATATGAGCAGTTCTTC | TRBJ2-1 | TRBV7-7 | medium-sized | -
CASSDQAAGDPEDTGELFF | TGTGCCAGCAGTGACCAGGCGGCGGGGGACCCTGAGGACACCGGGGAGCTGTTTTTT | TRBJ2-2 | TRBV6-4 | - | TRBD2
CASSYGQGFGNTIYF | TGTGCCAGCAGTTACGGACAGGGGTTTGGAAACACCATATATTTT | TRBJ1-3 | TRBV6-5 | - | TRBD1
CASSLDRVSTDTQYF | TGTGCCAGCAGCTTAGATCGAGTCAGCACAGATACGCAGTATTTT | TRBJ2-3 | TRBV11-3 | - | -
CASSYGGGADLGTDTQYF | TGTGCCAGCAGTTACGGCGGGGGGGCCGACCTGGGCACAGATACGCAGTATTTT | TRBJ2-3 | TRBV6-2/TRBV6-3 | once | TRBD2
CAWSLDRGITNEKLFF | TGTGCCTGGAGTTTGGACAGGGGGATAACTAATGAAAAACTGTTTTTT | TRBJ1-4 | TRBV30 | - | TRBD1
CASSQVRGRGETQYF | TGCGCCAGCAGCCAAGTTCGGGGGCGCGGGGAGACCCAGTACTTC | TRBJ2-5 | TRBV4-1 | - | -
CAWSPGTGYQPQHF | TGTGCCTGGAGTCCCGGGACAGGGTATCAGCCCCAGCATTTT | TRBJ1-5 | TRBV30 | - | TRBD1
CASSKALAGIYHSTDTQYF | TGTGCCAGCAGCAAAGCGCTGGCCGGGATTTACCATAGCACAGATACGCAGTATTTT | TRBJ2-3 | TRBV21-1 | - | -
CASTTGGRLADTQYF | TGTGCCAGTACAACCGGGGGCAGGTTAGCAGATACGCAGTATTTT | TRBJ2-3 | TRBV19 | - | -
CASSYSAVGYGYTF | TGTGCCAGCAGTTACTCGGCAGTTGGCTATGGCTACACCTTC | TRBJ1-2 | TRBV6-5 | - | -
CASTSLGTGELKLFF | TGTGCCAGCACCTCTTTAGGGACAGGAGAACTAAAACTGTTTTTT | TRBJ1-4 | TRBV27 | - | TRBD1
CASGQFSGNTIYF | TGTGCCAGCGGGCAATTCTCTGGAAACACCATATATTTT | TRBJ1-3 | TRBV28 | - | -
CSVERLAIQETQYF | TGCAGCGTTGAGAGACTAGCAATCCAAGAGACCCAGTACTTC | TRBJ2-5 | TRBV29-1 | few | TRBD2
CSASRTDGETQYF | TGCAGTGCTAGTAGGACGGATGGAGAGACCCAGTACTTC | TRBJ2-5 | TRBV20-1 | - | -
CASSSNRGGFRQPQHF | TGTGCCAGCAGCTCGAACAGGGGTGGGTTCCGTCAGCCCCAGCATTTT | TRBJ1-5 | TRBV6-2/TRBV6-3 | - | TRBD1
CASTRVGWGDTEAFF | TGTGCCAGCACCCGAGTGGGGTGGGGGGACACTGAAGCTTTCTTT | TRBJ1-1 | TRBV9 | - | -
CASSLDLVGWSQGGYTF | TGCGCCAGCAGCTTGGATTTGGTTGGATGGTCGCAGGGTGGCTACACCTTC | TRBJ1-2 | TRBV5-1 | - | -
CASSLGTASGANVLTF | TGTGCCAGCAGCTTGGGAACGGCTTCTGGGGCCAACGTCCTGACTTTC | TRBJ2-6 | TRBV5-4 | - | -
CAWRPRGSFSGNTIYF | TGTGCCTGGAGACCCCGGGGCTCTTTCTCTGGAAACACCATATATTTT | TRBJ1-3 | TRBV30 | few | -
CATNTGGHTDTQYF | TGTGCCACCAATACAGGGGGCCACACAGATACGCAGTATTTT | TRBJ2-3 | TRBV24-1 | - | TRBD1
CASSLDRGSQPQHF | TGTGCCAGCAGTTTAGACAGGGGGTCTCAGCCCCAGCATTTT | TRBJ1-5 | TRBV27 | - | TRBD1
CASSYLQGDYNEQFF | TGTGCCAGCAGTTACCTCCAGGGGGACTACAATGAGCAGTTCTTC | TRBJ2-1 | TRBV6-2/TRBV6-3 | - | TRBD1
CASSLGQGGEKLFF | TGCGCCAGCAGCTTGGGCCAGGGTGGTGAAAAACTGTTTTTT | TRBJ1-4 | TRBV5-1 | few | -
CASSPPRGQGRNIQYF | TGTGCCAGCTCACCACCCCGAGGACAGGGGAGGAACATTCAGTACTTC | TRBJ2-4 | TRBV18 | - | TRBD1
CASTPGQGRIAFF | TGTGCCAGCACCCCCGGACAGGGGAGAATTGCTTTCTTT | TRBJ1-1 | TRBV6-5 | - | TRBD1
CASSLTGGNGEKLFF | TGTGCCAGCAGCTTGACAGGGGGTAACGGTGAAAAACTGTTTTTT | TRBJ1-4 | TRBV9 | - | TRBD1
CASSVTGNSNQPQHF | TGCGCCAGCAGCGTCACAGGGAATAGCAATCAGCCCCAGCATTTT | TRBJ1-5 | TRBV5-1 | - | -
CASSRNREPLSTDTQYF | TGTGCCAGCAGTCGAAACAGGGAACCGTTGTCCACAGATACGCAGTATTTT | TRBJ2-3 | TRBV6-6 | - | -
CASSYGSMNQPQHF | TGTGCCAGCAGTTACGGCTCAATGAATCAGCCCCAGCATTTT | TRBJ1-5 | TRBV6-6 | - | -
CASSIEGNTIYF | TGTGCCAGCTCGATCGAGGGAAACACCATATATTTT | TRBJ1-3 | TRBV18 | few | -
CASSLAAGRNNEQFF | TGTGCCAGCAGCTTAGCAGCGGGGCGTAACAATGAGCAGTTCTTC | TRBJ2-1 | TRBV7-2 | - | TRBD2
CASSGSGGDYGYTF | TGCGCCAGCAGTGGGTCAGGGGGCGACTATGGCTACACCTTC | TRBJ1-2 | TRBV10-2 | - | TRBD1